Presented here are 25 T cell receptor beta chains from one specimen sequenced in a study of blood T cells in healthy people across ages (dated by TCRdb to the mid-2010s). To prepare the library, 5' RACE was applied. The sample was run on an Illumina HiSeq 2500. A second PCR of 7 to 11 cycles was performed with a sample-barcoded 5' primer and a J-beta primer mix. In-frame beta chains were kept once TCRdb had trimmed the public reads at Q25 with fastp and called clones with MiXCR. A single entry per CDR3 protein holds the most common genes and DNA from its merged rows. The table for this sample lists about 670,000 distinct CDR3 sequences; around 43% of them were counted only once. The ten largest clones take up approximately 29% of the sample. The material sequenced was blood. These receptors were obtained from a man aged 80 or over in good health.

The V and J genes are TRBV6-2 or TRBV6-3 and TRBJ2-5; 7 bases match TRBD1. This CDR3 contains 14 residues. The V gene end was trimmed by 0 bases and the J gene end by 11 bases; junction bases not matched to a gene: 9. Per germline, CDR1 MNHEY and CDR2 SVGEGT. The CDR3 loop is CASSYSGTVNEQYF. Here the CDR3 DNA reads TGTGCCAGCAGTTACTCTGGGACAGTGAATGAGCAGTACTTC.

This clonotype was seen many times. This chain links TRBV7-2 with TRBJ2-3; TRBD2 agrees at 7 bases. V trimming: 5 bases; J trimming: 2 bases; junction bases outside the gene matches: 10. The CDR3 runs 16 residues. Germline lookup yields CDR1 SGHTA and CDR2 FQGNSA. Here the CDR3 DNA reads TGTGCCAGCAGCCCCCTCGGGGGAGGGAACACAGATACGCAGTATTTT. Amino acid sequence: CASSPLGGGNTDTQYF.

This chain connects TRBV28 to TRBJ1-2; a weak D match, TRBD1 (6 bases). The CDR3 length is 13 residues. Between the trimmed V and J ends, which lost 5 bases and 5 bases, there was a span of 12 bases. Looked up from germline, CDR1 is MDHEN and CDR2 is SYDVKM. The CDR3 nucleotides are TGTGCCAGCAGTGCACCAGGGGCATATGGCTACACCTTC. Its protein is CASSAPGAYGYTF.

The chain has TRBV4-3 and TRBJ2-7; D remains unclear. Germline CDR1 LGHNA, CDR2 YSLEER. The CDR3 consists of 14 residues. Trimming left V 1 base short and J 2 bases short, with 9 bases between. In DNA form, the CDR3 reads TGCGCCAGCAGCCAAGCTTGGAGAACCTACGAGCAGTACTTC. The encoded protein is CASSQAWRTYEQYF.

The V gene is TRBV20-1, the J gene TRBJ1-4; perhaps TRBD1 as D (6 bases). The V gene's germline CDR1 is DFQATT and CDR2 SNEGSKA (reference sequence). The CDR3 covers 14 residues. Trimming took 0 bases from V and 8 from J, leaving 13 bases between them. The CDR3 DNA sequence: TGCAGTGCTAGAGATGAAGGGGGAGGCGAAAAACTGTTTTTT. Amino acid sequence: CSARDEGGGEKLFF.

The chain combines TRBV7-3 with TRBJ2-7, with D maybe TRBD2 (7 bases). Looked up from germline, CDR1 is SGHTA and CDR2 is FQGTGA. This CDR3 is built from 16 residues. Between the trimmed V and J ends, which lost 5 bases and 7 bases, there was a span of 24 bases. The CDR3 region is CASSLVYAGRDNEQYF. DNA of the CDR3: TGTGCCAGCAGCCTCGTCTATGCGGGGAGGGACAATGAGCAGTACTTC.

The rearrangement links TRBV4-1 to TRBJ2-3, with TRBD2 matching over 9 bases. The CDR3 is 18 amino acids. Looked up from germline, CDR1 is MGHRA and CDR2 is YSYEKL. J lost 5 bases, V lost 4 bases, and 16 bases had no gene match. CDR3 loop: CASSLALREGRRLDTQYF. The CDR3, as DNA: TGCGCCAGCAGCCTGGCTCTGCGGGAGGGCCGTCGGTTAGATACGCAGTATTTT.

The V call is TRBV10-3, the J call TRBJ2-5; D is possibly TRBD1 (6 bases). This CDR3 contains 14 residues. Germline V gives CDR1 ENHRY, CDR2 SYGVKD. V was cut by 0 bases and J by 5 bases, with 10 bases left in between. CDR3 protein: CAISESGGMETQYF. In nucleotides, the CDR3 is TGTGCCATCAGTGAGTCAGGGGGTATGGAGACCCAGTACTTC.

This clonotype was seen only once. V usage is TRBV30 and J usage is TRBJ2-1; D is perhaps TRBD1 or TRBD2 (5 bases each). The CDR3 consists of 14 residues. The ends were cut back, 2 bases at V and 10 bases at J, with 18 bases in the middle. Germline CDR1 GTSNPN, CDR2 SVGIG (reference sequence). CDR3 bases: TGTGCCTGGAGTCGGGGCCCCGCGGCCTACGAGCAGTTCTTC. It translates to CAWSRGPAAYEQFF. The entire variable domain, with the rest obtained from reference TRBV30 and TRBJ2-1, is as follows: SQTIHQWPATLVQPVGSPLSLECTVEGTSNPNLYWYRQAAGRGLQLLFYSVGIGQISSEVPQNLSASRPQDRQFILSSKKLLLSDSGFYLCAWSRGPAAYEQFFGPGTRLTVL.

This chain joins TRBV24-1 and TRBJ2-2, with D unclear. Per germline, CDR1 KGHDR and CDR2 SFDVKD. Trimming pared 4 bases from V and 0 bases from J, leaving 2 bases between. There are 13 residues in the CDR3. The CDR3 is CATSEPNTGELFF. As DNA, the CDR3 is TGTGCCACCAGTGAACCGAACACCGGGGAGCTGTTTTTT.

This chain links TRBV20-1 with TRBJ2-5; D not resolved. The J call may be in error: the DNA end matches TRBJ2-7 better. Germline V CDR1 and CDR2: DFQATT, SNEGSKA (reference sequence). The CDR3 covers 9 residues. In nucleotides, the CDR3 is TGCAGTGCTGGCCACGAGCAGTACTTC. Protein: CSAGHEQYF.

With regard to this clonotype: Possible read error: a much larger clone is one base away. The genes are TRBV12-3 or TRBV12-4 and TRBJ2-7; the match to TRBD1 covers 8 bases. CDR3 size: 17 residues. The CDR3 protein is CTSSLALGQGDGYEQYF. The DNA for the CDR3 is TGTACCAGCAGTTTAGCCCTCGGACAGGGAGACGGCTACGAGCAGTACTTC.

V usage is TRBV5-6 and J usage is TRBJ2-7; 9 bases are shared with TRBD2. This CDR3 region has 14 residues. Trimming at V came to 8 bases and at J to 6 bases, leaving 12 bases not matched to a gene. Germline CDR1 reads SGHDT; CDR2 reads YYEEEE. CDR3 nucleotides: TGTGCCAGTAGCGGGGGACTACCCTCATCCGAGCAGTACTTC. This translates into CASSGGLPSSEQYF.

This clonotype was seen only a few times. The chain recombines TRBV9 with TRBJ2-7, with D possibly TRBD2 on 7 matching bases. Germline V gene data show CDR1 as SGDLS and CDR2 as YYNGEE. The CDR3 consists of 16 residues. The V and J ends lost 1 base and 4 bases respectively, with 18 bases between them. CDR3 amino acids: CASSVSVGGAPYEQYF. As DNA, the CDR3 is TGTGCCAGCAGCGTATCGGTGGGGGGGGCACCATACGAGCAGTACTTC. Using reference TRBV9 and TRBJ2-7 for the parts outside the CDR3, the full variable domain is DSGVTQTPKHLITATGQRVTLRCSPRSGDLSVYWYQQSLDQGLQFLIQYYNGEERAKGNILERFSAQQFPDLHSELNLSSLELGDSALYFCASSVSVGGAPYEQYFGPGTRLTVT.

This chain connects TRBV20-1 to TRBJ1-1; D is uncertain. The V end was cut by 6 bases, the J end by 0 bases, with 14 bases between. Germline CDR1 and CDR2: DFQATT and SNEGSKA (reference sequence). This CDR3 has 14 residues. In DNA, the CDR3 is TGCAGTGCCATTATCTCAGGCTTGAACACTGAAGCTTTCTTT. Translated: CSAIISGLNTEAFF.

V is TRBV30 and J is TRBJ2-4, with D unclear. TRBJ2-7 matches the DNA end more closely, so the J call is doubtful. The CDR3 is 13 amino acids. The germline CDR1 and CDR2 sequences are GTSNPN and SVGIG (reference sequence). CDR3 loop: CAWSVRGTYEQYF. In DNA, the CDR3 is TGTGCCTGGAGTGTAAGAGGAACTTACGAGCAGTACTTC.

This clonotype was found a few times. The rearrangement links TRBV7-2 to TRBJ1-4, with a weak D call TRBD1 (5 bases). CDR3 size: 14 residues. V gave up 2 bases and J gave up 7 bases, with 11 bases separating them. The germline V gene encodes CDR1 SGHTA and CDR2 FQGNSA. The CDR3 DNA reads as TGTGCCAGCAGCTTAACAGGTCTGGGTGAAAAACTGTTTTTT. It encodes CASSLTGLGEKLFF.

V usage is TRBV11-3 and J usage is TRBJ2-1; D is unclear. Germline CDR1 reads SGHNT; CDR2 reads YENEEA. With 1 base removed from V and 8 bases from J, the gap between germline ends came to 6 bases. The CDR3 has 12 amino acids. The CDR3 DNA reads TGTGCCAGCAGCTTAGCCAAAGATGAGCAGTTCTTC. It specifies CASSLAKDEQFF.

This chain joins TRBV7-8 and TRBJ2-2, with 8 bases matching TRBD1. The CDR3 has 16 amino acids. V lost 5 bases to trimming and J lost 4 bases; unmatched junction nucleotides: 9. Germline V gene sequence: CDR1 SGHVS, CDR2 FQNEAQ. The DNA for the CDR3 is TGTGCCAGCAGCGCACACAGGGGGGTTCGCACCGGGGAGCTGTTTTTT. As protein: CASSAHRGVRTGELFF.

CDR3 protein: CASSQRPGLADEREFF. CDR3 bases: TGTGCCAGCAGTCAACGTCCGGGACTAGCGGACGAGAGGGAGTTCTTC. The chain combines TRBV6-2 or TRBV6-3 with TRBJ2-1, with 11 bases that match TRBD2. The junction had 17 bases not matched to a gene; V was cut back by 5 bases and J by 14 bases. The CDR3 consists of 16 residues. The germline V gene encodes CDR1 MNHEY and CDR2 SVGEGT.

The V gene is TRBV27, the J gene TRBJ1-4, with D perhaps matching TRBD1 (6 bases). The CDR3 consists of 15 residues. V was shortened by 5 bases and J by 10 bases, with 20 bases between the two germline ends. In germline, CDR1 is MNHEY, CDR2 SMNVEV (reference sequence). CDR3 bases: TGTGCCAGCAGTGTCACAGGGTTTGGGGCTGGAAAACTGTTTTTT. It translates to CASSVTGFGAGKLFF.

The V call is TRBV10-3, the J call TRBJ1-5; maybe TRBD1 (5 bases). Per germline, CDR1 ENHRY and CDR2 SYGVKD. There are 16 residues in the CDR3. The germline V and J ends were trimmed by 0 bases and 2 bases, with 11 bases remaining between them. In DNA, the CDR3 is TGTGCCATCAGTGAGTCGGAGGGGTACGGCAATCAGCCCCAGCATTTT. Encoded protein: CAISESEGYGNQPQHF.

This sequence joins TRBV6-5 and TRBJ2-5; TRBD2 aligns across 10 bases. CDR1 and CDR2 (germline): MNHEY, SVGAGI. V shed 0 bases, J shed 5 bases, and the junction held 3 bases outside the gene matches. This CDR3 comprises 15 residues. CDR3 bases: TGTGCCAGCAGTTACTCGGGACTAGCGAGGGAGACCCAGTACTTC. This translates into CASSYSGLARETQYF.

This clonotype showed up just once. The CDR3 DNA reads as TGTGCCAGCAGCCAAAATTTCAGGGGCCCCCCCTACGAGCAGTACTTC. It translates to CASSQNFRGPPYEQYF. The genes are TRBV3-1 and TRBJ2-7; weak D call: TRBD1 (6 bases). The V end lost 2 bases, the J end lost 2 bases, and 16 bases lay between the germline ends. Germline assignment: CDR1 LGHDT and CDR2 YNNKEL (reference sequence). The CDR3 extends over 16 amino acids.

The rearrangement links TRBV24-1 to TRBJ2-7; possibly TRBD1 or TRBD2 for D (5 bases each). V was clipped by 9 bases and J by 4 bases, with 18 bases between them. The CDR3 contains 14 residues. Germline CDR1 is KGHDR and CDR2 is SFDVKD. CDR3 sequence: CATPGLGVKYEQYF. In nucleotides, the CDR3 is TGTGCCACCCCAGGGCTCGGGGTCAAATACGAGCAGTACTTC.